This T cell receptor beta chain was captured in a study of patients and donors after allogeneic stem cell transplantation. TCRdb re-derived calls from the RT-PCR reads in MiXCR, one entry per CDR3 protein. The top ten hold 6% to 8% of the sample, which has fewer than 500,000 distinct CDR3 sequences, around 16% seen once. Trimming removed 0 bases from V and 5 bases from J, with 13 bases in between. This CDR3 spans 15 amino acids. Germline CDR1 and CDR2: SGHVS and FNYEAQ. The sequence was obtained from a human donor who was either an allogeneic HSCT recipient or a stem cell or donor lymphocyte infusion donor (not recorded which). It is not recorded whose cells these are; they may come from a transplant donor. This chain joins TRBV7-6 and TRBJ2-5, with D perhaps being TRBD1 or TRBD2 (6 bases each). The material sequenced was blood, either unsorted or a sorted T cell fraction (not recorded which). CDR3: CASSLAGGRLETQYF. CDR3 bases: TGTGCCAGCAGCTTAGCGGGGGGCCGGCTGGAGACCCAGTACTTC.